Reported below is one T cell receptor beta chain. These data originate in a study of blood T cell repertoires in COVID-19. This CDR3 is 15 amino acids long. Trimming shortened V by 4 bases and J by 5 bases, and 15 bases separated the two germline ends. Germline V gives CDR1 SGHDT, CDR2 YYEEEE. Profiling relied on immunoSEQ multiplex PCR, and the TCRdb table lists in-frame clones only, not all of them. The table shows approximately 220,000 clones, with over 80% occurring only once. This clonotype originated in a woman in her thirties or forties who had recovered from COVID-19. The rearrangement uses TRBV5-6 and TRBJ1-4; D ambiguous. The sequenced sample consisted of PBMCs or T cells enriched from blood (not recorded which). CDR3 sequence: CASSPSLGGNEKLFF. For the CDR3, the DNA is TGTGCCAGCAGCCCGAGTCTAGGAGGGAATGAAAAACTGTTTTTT.